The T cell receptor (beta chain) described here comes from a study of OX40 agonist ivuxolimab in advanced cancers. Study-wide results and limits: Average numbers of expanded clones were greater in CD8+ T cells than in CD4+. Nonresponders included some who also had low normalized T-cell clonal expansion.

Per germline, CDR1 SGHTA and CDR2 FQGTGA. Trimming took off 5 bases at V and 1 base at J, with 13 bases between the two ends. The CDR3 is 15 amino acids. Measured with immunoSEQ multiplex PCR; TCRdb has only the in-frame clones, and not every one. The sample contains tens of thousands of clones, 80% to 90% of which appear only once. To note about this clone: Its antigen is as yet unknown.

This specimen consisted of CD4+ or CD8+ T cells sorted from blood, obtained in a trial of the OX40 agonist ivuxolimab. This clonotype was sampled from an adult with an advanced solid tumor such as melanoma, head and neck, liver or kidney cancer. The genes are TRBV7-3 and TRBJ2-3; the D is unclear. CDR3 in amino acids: CASSPAGLRTDTQYF. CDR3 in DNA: TGTGCCAGCAGCCCGGCAGGTTTGCGCACAGATACGCAGTATTTT. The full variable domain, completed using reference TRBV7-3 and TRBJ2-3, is GAGVSQTPSNKVTEKGKYVELRCDPISGHTALYWYRQSLGQGPEFLIYFQGTGAADDSGLPNDRFFAVRPEGSVSTLKIQRTERGDSAVYLCASSPAGLRTDTQYFGPGTRLTVL.